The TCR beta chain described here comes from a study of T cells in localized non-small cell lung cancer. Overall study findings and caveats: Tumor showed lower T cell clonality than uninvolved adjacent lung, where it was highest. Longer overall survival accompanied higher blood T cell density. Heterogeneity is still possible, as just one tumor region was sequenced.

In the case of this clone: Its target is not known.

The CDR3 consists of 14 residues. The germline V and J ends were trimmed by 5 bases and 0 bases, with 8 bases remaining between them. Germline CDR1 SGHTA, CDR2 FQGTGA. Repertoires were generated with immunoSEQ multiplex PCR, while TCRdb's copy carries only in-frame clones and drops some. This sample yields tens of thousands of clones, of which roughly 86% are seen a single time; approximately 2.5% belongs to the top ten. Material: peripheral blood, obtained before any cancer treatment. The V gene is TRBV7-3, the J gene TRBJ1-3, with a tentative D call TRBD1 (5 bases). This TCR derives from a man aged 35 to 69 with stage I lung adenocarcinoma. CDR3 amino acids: CASSPGTSGNTIYF. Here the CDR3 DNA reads TGTGCCAGCAGCCCGGGGACCTCTGGAAACACCATATATTTT.